Described below is a single T cell receptor beta chain sequence and its context. As yet, its antigen is unknown. CD8 cells classed as naive were CD45RO-negative and positively selected for CCR7, excluding terminally differentiated effector memory CD45RA+ cells. The repertoire was sequenced with immunoSEQ multiplex PCR; TCRdb's copy has only in-frame clones and lacks some. The sample consists of about 680,000 clones, roughly nine tenths of them appearing once. J gave up 5 bases and V 4 bases, and 6 bases lay outside the gene matches. Germline lookup yields CDR1 MDHEN and CDR2 SYDVKM. The CDR3 has 14 amino acids. The data derive from a study of shared clonotypes between healthy human individuals. Overall study: Researchers assigned three CD4 naive, three CD4 memory, two CD8 naive and one CD8 memory plate to each donor. Study conclusions and caveats: Sample collection involved blood only; tissue repertoires are likely different. In several donors, around 5% of naive CD4 clonotypes appeared in common. Non-shared clonotypes were found to have lower generation probabilities than the clonotypes that were shared by all four of the sorted-subset donors.

Sequences were obtained from naive CD8+ T cells sorted from blood. The rearrangement joins TRBV28 to TRBJ2-7; 9 bases map to TRBD1. The TCR was taken from a man under 40 in good health. In DNA form, the CDR3 reads TGTGCCAGCAGTTCGAGGGACAGGGAGGACGAGCAGTACTTC. Protein: CASSSRDREDEQYF.